The rows below give T cell receptor beta chains drawn from one sample of a study of blood T cell repertoires in COVID-19. TCRdb's table, derived via immunoSEQ multiplex PCR, lists solely in-frame clones and lacks some. The sample has around 400,000 clones; roughly 90% are singletons. The sequenced material came from PBMCs or T cells enriched from blood (not recorded which). The receptors here all came from a woman aged 18-29 years who had been exposed to COVID-19. Each CDR3 is given with its conserved first and last residue. Fields, in order: J gene, V gene, clone size, D gene, CDR3 length, CDR3 DNA, CDR3 protein. A D gene is named only where the DNA matches it firmly. The listing skips clone size in some rows; elsewhere it reads once, few, many or a size class.

TRBJ2-7,TRBV6-5,many,-,11,TGTGCCAGCAGTCGCCCGGGGGAGCAGTACTTC,CASSRPGEQYF
TRBJ1-2,TRBV9,-,-,15,TGTGCCAGCAGCGTAGCCTCAGGGGTTAACTATGGCTACACCTTC,CASSVASGVNYGYTF
TRBJ2-2,TRBV11-2,-,TRBD2,18,TGTGCCAGCAGCTCAGGACTAGCGGTTCCCAAGAACACCGGGGAGCTGTTTTTT,CASSSGLAVPKNTGELFF
TRBJ2-7,TRBV4-2,-,TRBD2,15,TGTGCCAGCAGCTCCCTAGCGGGACTATTCTACGAGCAGTACTTC,CASSSLAGLFYEQYF
TRBJ2-3,TRBV5-1,-,-,15,TGCGCCAGCAGCTTGGTGGTCGGGAGCCCAGATACGCAGTATTTT,CASSLVVGSPDTQYF
TRBJ1-1,TRBV27,-,-,16,TGTGCCAGCAGTTTGTCCGCCGGGGGGAGTTACACTGAAGCTTTCTTT,CASSLSAGGSYTEAFF
TRBJ2-5,TRBV7-6,-,TRBD2,16,TGTGCCAGCAGCTTAGGTGGGACTAGAGGACGGGAGACCCAGTACTTC,CASSLGGTRGRETQYF
TRBJ2-3,TRBV28,-,TRBD2,16,TGTGCCAGCAGTCGATCTAGCGGGGGGGCCCGGAATACGCAGTATTTT,CASSRSSGGARNTQYF
TRBJ2-7,TRBV4-1,few,TRBD1,14,TGCGCCAGCAGCCAAGTGGGGACAGACTACGAGCAGTACTTC,CASSQVGTDYEQYF
TRBJ1-1,TRBV20-1,-,-,14,TGCAGTGCTAGTCCCCCAGGCCTGGGCACTGAAGCTTTCTTT,CSASPPGLGTEAFF
TRBJ2-7,TRBV19,-,TRBD2,12,TGTGCCAGTAGTAGGGACTACGTCGAGCAGTACTTC,CASSRDYVEQYF
TRBJ2-1,TRBV6-2/TRBV6-3,-,-,16,TGTGCCAGCAGCCGTAATAGCGGAAGCTCCTACAATGAGCAGTTCTTC,CASSRNSGSSYNEQFF
TRBJ2-1,TRBV7-3,-,-,15,TGTGCCAGCGGGTCGGTGGGGGCCTCCTACAATGAGCAGTTCTTC,CASGSVGASYNEQFF
TRBJ2-1,TRBV7-9,-,-,14,TGTGCCAGCAGGCTCGGCCGGGGATACAATGAGCAGTTCTTC,CASRLGRGYNEQFF
TRBJ1-1,TRBV7-8,-,TRBD1,15,TGTGCCAGCAGCCGTCCGGGACAGGGTCACACTGAAGCTTTCTTT,CASSRPGQGHTEAFF
TRBJ2-5,TRBV11-3,-,TRBD1,15,TGTGCCAGCAGTCCGACAGGGGGCGTATGGGAGACCCAGTACTTC,CASSPTGGVWETQYF